This T cell receptor (beta chain) was sequenced during a study of OX40 agonist ivuxolimab in advanced cancers. About the study: Participants, approximately 83% male, averaged about 59 years of age, ranging from roughly 20 to 80.

Study-wide results and caveats: The average count of expanded clones was higher among CD8+ T cells than among CD4+. No determination was made of the antigen specificity of the expanded peripheral T cells. Normalized T-cell clonal expansion was also low in a subset of nonresponders.

The V and J ends lost 3 bases and 7 bases respectively, with 22 bases between them. The CDR3 runs 17 residues. From germline, CDR1 is KGHSH and CDR2 LQKENI. In regard to this clone: Antigen unknown.

The method was immunoSEQ multiplex PCR; TCRdb's version includes in-frame clones alone and lacks a portion of them. The top ten hold around 3.4% of the sample, which has fewer than 80,000 clones, around 83% seen once. The starting material was CD4+ or CD8+ T cells sorted from blood, obtained in a trial of the OX40 agonist ivuxolimab. This clonotype was sampled from an adult with an advanced solid tumor such as melanoma, head and neck, liver or kidney cancer. The chain recombines TRBV18 with TRBJ1-3; no clear D. CDR3 protein: CASSPRSASMDGNTIYF. CDR3 sequence (DNA): TGTGCCAGCTCACCGAGGAGCGCGAGCATGGATGGGAACACCATATATTTT.